This passage covers 26 T cell receptor beta chains from one sample sequenced in a study of radiotherapy plus CTLA-4 blockade in lung cancer. Libraries were prepared by immunoSEQ multiplex PCR; TCRdb keeps only in-frame clonotypes and omits some of them. The table records 95,000 to 150,000 clones, 85% to 90% of them present only once. The material sequenced was peripheral blood, taken from a patient treated with radiotherapy plus ipilimumab. The receptors were sampled from a human donor with non-small cell lung cancer that progressed on radiotherapy plus ipilimumab.

The rearrangement links TRBV18 to TRBJ2-3, with 8 bases identical to TRBD2. CDR3 length: 17 residues. The V gene's germline CDR1 is KGHSH and CDR2 LQKENI. Trimming at V came to 3 bases and at J to 1 base, leaving 9 bases not matched to a gene. The CDR3, as DNA: TGTGCCAGCTCACCGCGCGACAAGACTAGCGGCACAGATACGCAGTATTTT. Translating it yields CASSPRDKTSGTDTQYF.

This sequence joins TRBV19 and TRBJ1-2, with a possible D match to TRBD1 (5 bases). The CDR3 consists of 16 residues. With 5 bases removed from V and 4 bases from J, the gap between germline ends came to 20 bases. Germline loops: CDR1 LNHDA, CDR2 SQIVND (reference sequence). Written as DNA, the CDR3 is TGTGCCAGTAGTCCCCCCACGGGGCAGAGGGGCTATGGCTACACCTTC. Its protein is CASSPPTGQRGYGYTF. The full variable domain, its missing parts supplied by reference TRBV19 and TRBJ1-2, is DGGITQSPKYLFRKEGQNVTLSCEQNLNHDAMYWYRQDPGQGLRLIYYSQIVNDFQKGDIAEGYSVSREKKESFPLTVTSAQKNPTAFYLCASSPPTGQRGYGYTFGSGTRLTVV.

V usage is TRBV11-2 and J usage is TRBJ2-7; 8 nucleotides line up with TRBD2. With V trimmed by 10 bases and J by 4 bases, 6 bases remained unmatched. Per the germline V gene, CDR1 is SGHAT and CDR2 is FQNNGV. This CDR3 is 12 amino acids long. The CDR3 loop reads CATREGVYEQYF. The CDR3 nucleotides are TGTGCCACCCGGGAGGGGGTGTACGAGCAGTACTTC. Combining the CDR3 with reference TRBV11-2 and TRBJ2-7 gives the whole variable domain EAGVAQSPRYKIIEKRQSVAFWCNPISGHATLYWYQQILGQGPKLLIQFQNNGVVDDSQLPKDRFSAERLKGVDSTLKIQPAKLEDSAVYLCATREGVYEQYFGPGTRLTVT.

This clone showed up just once. The chain is built from TRBV5-1 and TRBJ1-2; TRBD1 aligns across 10 bases. V shed 4 bases and J 8 bases; nucleotides not matched to a gene: 8. Germline V gives CDR1 SGHRS, CDR2 YFSETQ. This CDR3 spans 14 amino acids. The CDR3 DNA reads TGCGCCAGCAGCATTTCCGGGACAGGGGTCGGCTACACCTTC. Translating gives CASSISGTGVGYTF. The whole variable domain, filled in from reference TRBV5-1 and TRBJ1-2, reads KAGVTQTPRYLIKTRGQQVTLSCSPISGHRSVSWYQQTPGQGLQFLFEYFSETQRNKGNFPGRFSGRQFSNSRSEMNVSTLELGDSALYLCASSISGTGVGYTFGSGTRLTVV.

This clone was seen just once. The rearrangement links TRBV6-1 to TRBJ2-1; D remains unclear. The CDR3 loop spans 13 amino acids. The V and J ends lost 5 bases and 8 bases respectively, with 13 bases between them. Per the germline V gene, CDR1 is MNHNS and CDR2 is SASEGT. CDR3 nucleotide sequence: TGTGCCAGCAGTATTCGTATTCGGGATGAGCAGTTCTTC. It encodes CASSIRIRDEQFF.

This clone was seen a single time. The chain carries TRBV11-3 and TRBJ2-2; 8 bases agree with TRBD2. V lost 1 base and J lost 5; bases outside the gene matches: 6. Germline V CDR1 and CDR2: SGHNT, YENEEA. This CDR3 has 16 amino acids. CDR3 in amino acids: CASSLGGSGTTGELFF. For the CDR3, the DNA is TGTGCCAGCAGCTTAGGGGGTAGCGGGACGACCGGGGAGCTGTTTTTT.

About this clone: Since no conserved phenylalanine or tryptophan closes the CDR3, a read error is the likely cause. V and J are TRBV27 and TRBJ1-2, with D possibly being TRBD1 (6 bases). With 5 bases removed from V and 4 bases from J, the gap between germline ends came to 23 bases. The CDR3 is 17 residues long. CDR1 MNHEY and CDR2 SMNVEV come from the germline V gene (reference sequence). The CDR3, as DNA: TGTGCCAGCAGTCCTACTTCGTACAGGGTGGTGCCCTATGGCTACACCGTC. This translates into CASSPTSYRVVPYGYTV.

The chain is built from TRBV10-3 and TRBJ1-2; 7 bases map to TRBD1. The CDR3 extends over 12 amino acids. Trimming cost V 9 bases and J 3 bases; bases outside gene matches: 4. Germline V gene lookup returns CDR1 ENHRY and CDR2 SYGVKD. CDR3 in DNA: TGTGCCATGGCGCAGGGGGACTATGGCTACACCTTC. This encodes CAMAQGDYGYTF.

V and J are TRBV4-2 and TRBJ1-5, with 9 bases fitting TRBD1. Trimming removed 0 bases from V and 3 bases from J; junction bases left unmatched: 6. Germline lookup yields CDR1 LGHNA and CDR2 YNFKEQ. The CDR3 totals 17 residues. DNA for the CDR3: TGTGCCAGCAGCCAAGAGGGACAGGGCCCTTTCAATCAGCCCCAGCATTTT. It translates to CASSQEGQGPFNQPQHF.

This chain uses TRBV4-2 with TRBJ2-1; TRBD2 aligns across 8 bases. This CDR3 is built from 16 residues. Germline values: CDR1 LGHNA, CDR2 YNFKEQ. The V gene end was trimmed by 0 bases and the J gene end by 4 bases; junction bases not matched to a gene: 5. In DNA form, the CDR3 reads TGTGCCAGCAGCCAAGATACTCGGGAGGGATACAATGAGCAGTTCTTC. Amino acid sequence: CASSQDTREGYNEQFF.

This rearrangement joins TRBV18 to TRBJ2-3; no clear D. The germline V and J ends were trimmed by 5 bases and 3 bases, with 9 bases remaining between them. Germline CDR1 and CDR2: KGHSH and LQKENI. This CDR3 has 13 residues. The CDR3 coding sequence is TGTGCCAGCTCAGCGGCTAGAACAGATACGCAGTATTTT. Translated: CASSAARTDTQYF.

The CDR3 here is CASTQASGRAGELFF. Written as DNA, the CDR3 is TGTGCCAGTACCCAGGCTAGCGGGAGGGCCGGGGAGCTGTTTTTT. J is TRBJ2-2 and V is TRBV19; 12 bases align to TRBD2. The CDR3 has 15 amino acids. V lost 7 bases to trimming and J lost 6 bases; unmatched junction nucleotides: 6. Germline CDR1 reads LNHDA; CDR2 reads SQIVND (reference sequence).

The J gene is TRBJ2-7, the V gene TRBV18, with 9 nucleotides matching TRBD1. The CDR3 extends over 16 amino acids. Germline CDR1 is KGHSH and CDR2 is LQKENI. V lost 2 bases, J lost 4 bases, and 9 bases stayed unmatched. This chain's CDR3 is CASSPTPRDRVYEQYF. CDR3 nucleotide sequence: TGTGCCAGCTCACCAACCCCCCGGGACAGGGTATACGAGCAGTACTTC.

The chain employs TRBV5-6 and TRBJ2-3, with 7 bases identical to TRBD1. Germline lookup yields CDR1 SGHDT and CDR2 YYEEEE. The CDR3 spans 17 residues. The J segment lost 6 bases and the V segment lost 1 base, leaving 14 bases of the junction unmatched. CDR3 sequence reads: CASSLMSGGSRWDTQYF. The CDR3 bases are TGTGCCAGCAGCTTGATGTCAGGGGGTTCAAGGTGGGATACGCAGTATTTT. Supplemented by reference TRBV5-6 and TRBJ2-3, the full variable domain reads DAGVTQSPTHLIKTRGQQVTLRCSPKSGHDTVSWYQQALGQGPQFIFQYYEEEERQRGNFPDRFSGHQFPNYSSELNVNALLLGDSALYLCASSLMSGGSRWDTQYFGPGTRLTVL.

The J gene is TRBJ2-1, the V gene TRBV19; 11 nucleotides agree with TRBD2. V dropped 5 bases and J dropped 5; count of bases not matched to a gene: 8. This CDR3 is built from 16 residues. The germline CDR1 and CDR2 sequences are LNHDA and SQIVND (reference sequence). Here the CDR3 reads CASSGRLAGTHNEQFF. For the CDR3, the DNA is TGTGCCAGTAGTGGAAGACTAGCGGGAACCCACAATGAGCAGTTCTTC.

The chain combines TRBV5-1 with TRBJ2-5; TRBD2 agrees at 9 bases. Per germline, CDR1 SGHRS and CDR2 YFSETQ. With 4 bases clipped from V and 5 bases from J, the junction kept 6 bases outside the gene matches. The CDR3 contains 14 residues. The CDR3 DNA reads as TGCGCCAGCAGCCCGATAGCGGGAGTTGAGACCCAGTACTTC. Translating gives CASSPIAGVETQYF.

This clone was seen just once. The V call is TRBV10-3, the J call TRBJ2-7; either TRBD1 or TRBD2 may fit D (5 bases each). The CDR3 totals 15 residues. The germline V gene has CDR1 ENHRY and CDR2 SYGVKD. V lost 6 bases to trimming and J lost 2 bases, with 17 bases between them. CDR3 protein: CAIRARGRRAYEQYF. DNA for the CDR3: TGTGCCATCAGGGCCCGGGGACGCAGGGCCTACGAGCAGTACTTC.

The chain uses TRBV6-5 and TRBJ1-3; possibly TRBD1 for D (6 bases). Germline assignment: CDR1 MNHEY and CDR2 SVGAGI. Trimming shortened V by 4 bases and J by 2 bases, and 15 bases separated the two germline ends. The CDR3 has 16 residues. CDR3 DNA sequence: TGTGCCAGCAGTTCCACCGGGACACCTCCTGGAAACACCATATATTTT. Amino acids: CASSSTGTPPGNTIYF.

There are a few counts of this clone. The rearrangement uses TRBV5-4 and TRBJ1-2; the D gene is possibly TRBD1 (6 bases). Per germline, CDR1 SGHNT and CDR2 YYREEE (reference sequence). V lost 2 bases and J lost 2, with 10 bases in between. The CDR3 contains 14 residues. The DNA for the CDR3 is TGTGCCAGCAGCTTTGGAGGGGGGAACTATGGCTACACCTTC. Amino acids: CASSFGGGNYGYTF.

This chain joins TRBV12-5 and TRBJ2-6; D may be TRBD2 (6 bases). The germline gives CDR1 LGHNT, CDR2 FRNRAP. The CDR3 is 16 residues long. V was clipped by 2 bases and J by 0 bases, with 8 bases between them. CDR3 protein: CASGLSGGSGANVLTF. The CDR3, as DNA: TGTGCTAGTGGTTTGTCCGGGGGCTCTGGGGCCAACGTCCTGACTTTC.

DNA for the CDR3: TGTGCCAGCAGCGTAGGGGACCCCAGGTCGTTCGCGAACACCGGGGAGCTGTTTTTT. Protein: CASSVGDPRSFANTGELFF. This chain joins TRBV9 and TRBJ2-2; perhaps D is TRBD1 or TRBD2 (5 bases each). Looked up from germline, CDR1 is SGDLS and CDR2 is YYNGEE. V was cut by 0 bases and J by 0 bases, with 18 bases left in between. The CDR3 has 19 residues. Based on the CDR3 plus reference TRBV9 and TRBJ2-2, the full variable domain is DSGVTQTPKHLITATGQRVTLRCSPRSGDLSVYWYQQSLDQGLQFLIQYYNGEERAKGNILERFSAQQFPDLHSELNLSSLELGDSALYFCASSVGDPRSFANTGELFFGEGSRLTVL.

The V and J genes are TRBV7-6 and TRBJ2-5; 13 positions match TRBD2. The CDR3 runs to 20 residues. Germline-derived CDR1 and CDR2 are SGHVS and FNYEAQ. J was trimmed by 5 bases and V by 4 bases; bases with no gene match: 19. For the CDR3, the DNA is TGTGCCAGCAGCTCGCGACTAGCGGGAGGCACTCCCCAGGTATTTGAGACCCAGTACTTC. It is translated as CASSSRLAGGTPQVFETQYF.

This chain links TRBV13 with TRBJ1-2; no reliable D call. CDR1 is PRHDT and CDR2 is FYEKMQ in the germline V gene (reference sequence). The CDR3 totals 13 residues. Trimming cost V 8 bases and J 5 bases, with 15 bases left between them. Here the CDR3 DNA reads TGTGCCAGCGGAGTCGGAAATCTATATGGCTACACCTTC. Its translation: CASGVGNLYGYTF.

This clone was observed once. Without the conserved terminal phenylalanine or tryptophan, this CDR3 likely stems from a read error. The chain uses TRBV6-1 and TRBJ1-2; possible D gene TRBD1, 6 bases. Trimming pared 3 bases from V and 8 bases from J, leaving 19 bases between. Per germline, CDR1 MNHNS and CDR2 SASEGT. The CDR3 totals 15 residues. CDR3 in amino acids: CASSDGLGARQGYTL. Here the CDR3 DNA reads TGTGCCAGCAGTGACGGGCTGGGGGCGCGTCAGGGCTACACCCTC.

The V gene is TRBV7-6, the J gene TRBJ1-1; D remains ambiguous. The CDR3 contains 13 residues. V lost 5 bases and J 2 bases, leaving 9 bases between the germline ends. Germline CDR1 and CDR2: SGHVS and FNYEAQ. This CDR3 is CASSVNRNTEAFF. DNA for the CDR3: TGTGCCAGCAGCGTGAACAGAAACACTGAAGCTTTCTTT. The whole variable domain, remainder taken from reference TRBV7-6 and TRBJ1-1, is GAGVSQSPRYKVTKRGQDVALRCDPISGHVSLYWYRQALGQGPEFLTYFNYEAQQDKSGLPNDRFSAERPEGSISTLTIQRTEQRDSAMYRCASSVNRNTEAFFGQGTRLTVV.

The chain uses TRBV27 and TRBJ2-1, with no clear D. Trimming took off 2 bases at V and 8 bases at J, with 10 bases between the two ends. The CDR3 contains 13 residues. The V gene's germline CDR1 is MNHEY and CDR2 SMNVEV (reference sequence). DNA for the CDR3: TGTGCCAGCAGTTTAATCAACGAGGATGAGCAGTTCTTC. Amino acid sequence: CASSLINEDEQFF.